This T cell receptor beta chain originates from a study of blood T cells in healthy people across ages. V trimming: 5 bases; J trimming: 10 bases; junction bases outside the gene matches: 10. Germline V gives CDR1 MNHEY, CDR2 SMNVEV (reference sequence). The CDR3 length is 15 residues. A second PCR, run for about 7 to 12 cycles, used a sample-barcoded 5' primer plus a J-beta primer mix. Each CDR3 protein gets one entry after TCRdb re-called the 5' RACE reads with MiXCR. The profile covers about 1.8 million distinct CDR3 sequences, with about 49% appearing a single time and 2.1% taken by the ten largest. This clonotype has just a few counts.

The chain carries TRBV27 and TRBJ2-1; 11 bases fit TRBD2. The source is a middle-aged woman in good health. Sequenced: blood. The CDR3 is CASSLLAGDVGEQFF. The CDR3 DNA reads TGTGCCAGCAGTCTACTAGCGGGGGACGTTGGGGAGCAGTTCTTC.